Listed below are T cell receptor beta chains from one sample, sequenced in a study of technical replicates of blood from a few donors. Using immunoSEQ multiplex PCR, the repertoire was profiled, and TCRdb retains in-frame clones only, with some absent. The repertoire holds more than 65,000 clones, 95% to 96% seen once, with 0.37% in the top ten. The sequenced material came from T cells isolated from PBMCs. The receptor set was obtained from a human donor in good health. Both conserved end residues are part of each CDR3. D genes are given only for firm matches. The listing skips clone size in some rows; elsewhere it reads once, few, many or a size class.

cdr3_nt cdr3_aa j_call v_call clone_size d_call
TGTGCCAGTTCATACCCGTCAGGGTTAGGCACTGAAGCTTTCTTT CASSYPSGLGTEAFF TRBJ1-1 TRBV6-5 NA NA
TGTGCCAGCAGTTACTCGATCGGGACTGAAGCTTTCTTT CASSYSIGTEAFF TRBJ1-1 TRBV6-5 NA NA
TGTGCCAGCAGTTCAACGGGCGGACTAGTCACGACCTACGAGCAGTACTTC CASSSTGGLVTTYEQYF TRBJ2-7 TRBV28 NA TRBD2
TGTGCCAGCAGGGAAGGGGGAGCGTTAGAGCAGTACTTC CASREGGALEQYF TRBJ2-7 TRBV6-1 NA NA
TGTGCCAGCAGAAAGACACTTCAGAACACTGAAGCTTTCTTT CASRKTLQNTEAFF TRBJ1-1 TRBV11-3 NA NA
TGTGCCAGCCATGGGGGCAGGCCCCTGAACACTGAAGCTTTCTTT CASHGGRPLNTEAFF TRBJ1-1 TRBV6-1 NA NA
TGTGCCAGCAGTTTCTCCGGTAATCAGCCCCAGCATTTT CASSFSGNQPQHF TRBJ1-5 TRBV27 NA NA
TGCGCCAGCAGCCAAACGACATTCCTCTACAATGAGCAGTTCTTC CASSQTTFLYNEQFF TRBJ2-1 TRBV4-3 NA NA
TGTGCCAGCGGTGGCGGGAAGGTCACAGATACGCAGTATTTT CASGGGKVTDTQYF TRBJ2-3 TRBV19 NA NA
TGTGCCAGCAGGATCAGGGGTGGAGATACGCAGTATTTT CASRIRGGDTQYF TRBJ2-3 TRBV11-2 NA NA
TGCGCCAGCAGCCTGACAGGGGGATTCATGAACACTGAAGCTTTCTTT CASSLTGGFMNTEAFF TRBJ1-1 TRBV4-1 NA TRBD1
TGTGCCAGCAGCCCCCGACTAGCGGGAGGCACAGATACGCAGTATTTT CASSPRLAGGTDTQYF TRBJ2-3 TRBV9 NA TRBD2
TGTGCCAGCAGTGGGATTATAGCCGGGACAGGGTGTGAAAAACTGTTTTTT CASSGIIAGTGCEKLFF TRBJ1-4 TRBV6-4 NA TRBD1
TGTGCCAGCAGTTACTCGACAGACACTGAAGCTTTCTTT CASSYSTDTEAFF TRBJ1-1 TRBV6-6 NA NA
TGTGCCAGCAGTTGGACCAGGGGGATCTACGAGCAGTACTTC CASSWTRGIYEQYF TRBJ2-7 TRBV2 NA TRBD1
TGTGCCAGCAGTAGAGACAGCTATGGCACAGATACGCAGTATTTT CASSRDSYGTDTQYF TRBJ2-3 TRBV6-5 NA NA
TGTGCCAGCAGGAGTGTGGGCGGGGGCAACTCTGCGCAGTATTTT CASRSVGGGNSAQYF TRBJ2-3 TRBV7-3 NA NA
TGCGCCAGCAGCCCTCTAGCGGGGGCCTACGAGCAGTACTTC CASSPLAGAYEQYF TRBJ2-7 TRBV5-1 NA TRBD2
TGTGCCAGTAGGGGGGCTAGCGGGAGGTGGAACACCGGGGAGCTGTTTTTT CASRGASGRWNTGELFF TRBJ2-2 TRBV19 NA TRBD2
TGTGCCAGCAGAGGTTCGGGACAGAACACTGAAGCTTTCTTT CASRGSGQNTEAFF TRBJ1-1 TRBV6-5 NA NA
TGTGCCAGCAGCTTAGACGGGGGGCAATACGATGAGCAGTTCTTC CASSLDGGQYDEQFF TRBJ2-1 TRBV11-3 NA NA
TGTGCCAGCAGCCAAGGGGTGACTACGCCCCAGCATTTT CASSQGVTTPQHF TRBJ1-5 TRBV14 NA NA
TGTGCCAGCAGCGACTGGACAGTGTACAATGAGCAGTTCTTC CASSDWTVYNEQFF TRBJ2-1 TRBV7-9 NA NA
TGTGCCAGCAGAATAAGGGAGGACCAGCCCCAGCATTTT CASRIREDQPQHF TRBJ1-5 TRBV6-6 NA NA
TGTGCCAGCGGTCAGACCGGGGAGCTGTTTTTT CASGQTGELFF TRBJ2-2 TRBV2 NA NA
TGTGCCAGCAGTTACGAACAGGGGACCTACGAGCAGTACTTC CASSYEQGTYEQYF TRBJ2-7 TRBV6-5 NA TRBD1
TGTGCCAGCAGTCCCCGGACTAGCGGGAGGCAAAACGAGCAGTACTTC CASSPRTSGRQNEQYF TRBJ2-7 TRBV28 NA TRBD2
TGTGCCAGCAGTGAGGCCGGGGGAGCTTATGGCTTC CASSEAGGAYGF TRBJ2-7 TRBV2 NA NA
TGTGCCAGCAGCTTAGTTGCAGGGGGCCGGGAGCAGTACTTC CASSLVAGGREQYF TRBJ2-7 TRBV7-8 NA TRBD1
TGTGCCAGCAGCTATATTTACGTCCCTAGCGGGCCTCAACAGACCCAGTACTTC CASSYIYVPSGPQQTQYF TRBJ2-5 TRBV7-2 NA TRBD2
TGTGCCAGCAGCGTAGCCGCGACATCCTCCACCTACGAGCAGTACTTC CASSVAATSSTYEQYF TRBJ2-7 TRBV9 NA NA
TGTGCCAGCAGTTCTTTATACGAGCAGTACTTC CASSSLYEQYF TRBJ2-7 TRBV28 NA NA
TGTGCCAGCAGACCGACAGGGGAGGGCAATCAGCCCCAGCATTTT CASRPTGEGNQPQHF TRBJ1-5 TRBV27 NA TRBD1
TGTGCCAGCAGGAGGTCGGACTCCTACGAGCAGTACTTC CASRRSDSYEQYF TRBJ2-7 TRBV6-5 NA NA
TGCGCCAGCAGCTCGCACGAGACATACTACAATGAGCAGTTCTTC CASSSHETYYNEQFF TRBJ2-1 TRBV5-1 NA NA
TGTCAGACCGGGGGGGGGCCCTATGAGCAGTACTTC CQTGGGPYEQYF TRBJ2-7 TRBV28 NA TRBD2
TGTGCCAGCAGCCCGGACAGGGAAAGAAACACCATATATTTT CASSPDRERNTIYF TRBJ1-3 TRBV11-2 NA TRBD1
TGCGCCAGCAGCTTGAGAAAGGGGGACACTGAAGCTTTCTTT CASSLRKGDTEAFF TRBJ1-1 TRBV5-1 once NA
TGTGCCAGCACCCATGAGGGCTGGGATGAAAAACTGTTTTTT CASTHEGWDEKLFF TRBJ1-4 TRBV7-9 NA NA
TGTGCCAGCAGTGAACAGGGGCGAGGGAACTATGGCTACACCTTC CASSEQGRGNYGYTF TRBJ1-2 TRBV6-1 NA NA